These T cell receptor beta chains were read from a single sample in a study of cytomegalovirus exposure and HLA in healthy donors. Method: immunoSEQ multiplex PCR; TCRdb's copy keeps in-frame clones and lacks some. Counted here are 200,000 to 250,000 clones, over 70% occurring once; the ten biggest clones make up roughly 0.75%. The specimen was PBMCs. These receptors were collected from a boy between 2 and 10 years old in good health and CMV-seronegative. Each CDR3 is given without its conserved first and last residue. Not every row has a clone size; where given, it reads once, few, many or a size class.

J: TRBJ1-6; V: TRBV7-9; size: -; CDR3: ASSLVQGSGSPLH
J: TRBJ2-7; V: TRBV4-1; size: -; CDR3: ASSHHTGKAGEQY
J: TRBJ2-1; V: TRBV2; size: -; CDR3: ASRTDGGEQF
J: TRBJ2-1; V: TRBV7-2; size: -; CDR3: ASRGGDEQF
J: TRBJ2-7; V: TRBV19; size: -; CDR3: ASSIGTSYEQY
J: TRBJ2-3; V: TRBV7-7; size: -; CDR3: ASSLGLANTDTQY
J: TRBJ2-7; V: TRBV10-1; size: -; CDR3: ASSEGASGPYEQY
J: TRBJ2-1; V: TRBV7-2; size: -; CDR3: ASSLIAGKQF
J: TRBJ2-5; V: TRBV18; size: -; CDR3: ASSLFPSGSGQETQY
J: TRBJ1-4; V: TRBV10-1; size: -; CDR3: ASTPQYNEKLF
J: TRBJ2-1; V: TRBV29-1; size: -; CDR3: SVGWRVAEQF
J: TRBJ2-1; V: TRBV11-3; size: -; CDR3: ASSPGTSPRHEQF
J: TRBJ2-3; V: TRBV4-1; size: -; CDR3: ASARRGRGADTQY
J: TRBJ2-1; V: TRBV11-2; size: -; CDR3: ASSPGGRLVQF
J: TRBJ2-5; V: TRBV5-1; size: -; CDR3: ASSLDGRGTETQY
J: TRBJ2-7; V: TRBV20-1; size: -; CDR3: SARDSYEQY
J: TRBJ2-3; V: TRBV25-1; size: -; CDR3: ASSSGIAGGVQY
J: TRBJ1-5; V: TRBV27; size: -; CDR3: ASSEVPGQSNQPQH
J: TRBJ1-1; V: TRBV6-4; size: -; CDR3: ASIEQGQSTEAF
J: TRBJ2-7; V: TRBV6-1; size: -; CDR3: ASSENRGTSLYEQY
J: TRBJ1-2; V: TRBV7-8; size: -; CDR3: ASRDRGGIYGYT
J: TRBJ2-7; V: TRBV6-1; size: -; CDR3: ASTVRSEQY
J: TRBJ2-3; V: TRBV9; size: -; CDR3: ASSRRTGTSGRVNSSTDTQY
J: TRBJ2-5; V: TRBV6-5; size: -; CDR3: ASQRGGYTQETQY
J: TRBJ1-1; V: TRBV4-2; size: few; CDR3: ASSQGTGDRAF
J: TRBJ2-3; V: TRBV6-6; size: -; CDR3: ASTPGPTSSTDTQY
J: TRBJ1-1; V: TRBV6-1; size: -; CDR3: ASSERGTEAF
J: TRBJ1-4; V: TRBV2; size: -; CDR3: ASSAQGTNEKLF
J: TRBJ2-5; V: TRBV7-7; size: -; CDR3: ASSLLAGEGETQY
J: TRBJ1-1; V: TRBV2; size: -; CDR3: ASEPGTGNEAF
J: TRBJ1-2; V: TRBV5-6; size: -; CDR3: ASSSGSYGYT
J: TRBJ1-5; V: TRBV2; size: -; CDR3: ASSQVGSVEDQPQH
J: TRBJ2-3; V: TRBV11-3; size: -; CDR3: ASSLGLAGNTQY
J: TRBJ2-1; V: TRBV21-1; size: -; CDR3: ASSTGLAGGPYEQF
J: TRBJ1-5; V: TRBV19; size: -; CDR3: ASSIGSRGVNQPQH
J: TRBJ2-7; V: TRBV18; size: -; CDR3: ASSPGPGTSPDYEQY
J: TRBJ2-5; V: TRBV11-2; size: -; CDR3: ASTPGGAETQY
J: TRBJ2-1; V: TRBV6-5; size: -; CDR3: ATRLAGYNEQF
J: TRBJ1-2; V: TRBV19; size: -; CDR3: ASSMDRDIDGYT
J: TRBJ2-7; V: TRBV11-2; size: once; CDR3: ASSLLNYEQY
J: TRBJ1-2; V: TRBV4-1; size: few; CDR3: ASSQEPVNYGYT
J: TRBJ1-2; V: TRBV7-9; size: -; CDR3: ASSLDNYGYT
J: TRBJ2-2; V: TRBV5-1; size: -; CDR3: ASSPGTAFANTGELF
J: TRBJ2-7; V: TRBV5-1; size: -; CDR3: ASSLGTSGFQY
J: TRBJ1-2; V: TRBV18; size: -; CDR3: ASSPEGAPNYGYT
J: TRBJ2-7; V: TRBV5-5; size: few; CDR3: ASSWTSLQSSYEQY
J: TRBJ2-3; V: TRBV5-6; size: few; CDR3: ASSFGSDTQY
J: TRBJ1-3; V: TRBV7-2; size: -; CDR3: ASRLASSGNTIY